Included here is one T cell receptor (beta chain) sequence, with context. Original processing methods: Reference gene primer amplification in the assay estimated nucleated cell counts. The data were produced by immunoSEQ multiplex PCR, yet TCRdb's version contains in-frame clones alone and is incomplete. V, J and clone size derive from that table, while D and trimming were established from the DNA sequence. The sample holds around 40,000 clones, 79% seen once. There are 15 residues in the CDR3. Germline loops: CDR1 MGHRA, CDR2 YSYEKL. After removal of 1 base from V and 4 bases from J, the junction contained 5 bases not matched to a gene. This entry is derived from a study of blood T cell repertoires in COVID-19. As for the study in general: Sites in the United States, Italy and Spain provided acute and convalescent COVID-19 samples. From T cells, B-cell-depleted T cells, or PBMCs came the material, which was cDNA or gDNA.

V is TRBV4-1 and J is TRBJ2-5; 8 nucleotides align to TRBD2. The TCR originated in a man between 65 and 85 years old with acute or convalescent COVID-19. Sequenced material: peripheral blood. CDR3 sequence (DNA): TGCGCCAGCAGCCAAGGGCGGGCGGGAGGAGAGACCCAGTACTTC. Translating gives CASSQGRAGGETQYF.